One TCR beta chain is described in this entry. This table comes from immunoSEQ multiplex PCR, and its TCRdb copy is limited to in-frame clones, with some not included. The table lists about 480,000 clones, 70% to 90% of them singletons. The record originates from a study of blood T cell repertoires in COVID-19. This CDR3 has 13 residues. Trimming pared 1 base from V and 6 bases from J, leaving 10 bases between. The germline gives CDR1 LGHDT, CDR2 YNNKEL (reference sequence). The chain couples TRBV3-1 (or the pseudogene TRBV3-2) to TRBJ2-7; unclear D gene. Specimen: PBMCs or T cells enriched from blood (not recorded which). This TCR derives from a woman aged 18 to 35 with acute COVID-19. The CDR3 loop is CASSQVKRGEQYF. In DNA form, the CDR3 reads TGTGCCAGCAGCCAAGTTAAGCGCGGCGAGCAGTACTTC.